This TCR beta chain was captured by sequencing in a study of blood T cell repertoires in COVID-19. With 2 bases clipped from V and 8 bases from J, the junction kept 7 bases outside the gene matches. The germline gives CDR1 KGHSH, CDR2 LQKENI. The CDR3 has 14 residues. Generated by immunoSEQ multiplex PCR, the TCRdb table keeps only in-frame clones and is missing some. The table records about 280,000 clones, approximately 80% of them present only once. The rearrangement joins TRBV18 to TRBJ1-2, with 8 bases fitting TRBD1. Sequenced material: PBMCs or T cells enriched from blood (not recorded which). The TCR originated in a man in his forties who had been exposed to COVID-19. The CDR3 sequence is CASSPAAGGRGYTF. The CDR3 DNA follows: TGTGCCAGCTCACCAGCGGCAGGGGGCCGCGGCTACACCTTC. The full variable domain, its missing parts supplied by reference TRBV18 and TRBJ1-2, is NAGVMQNPRHLVRRRGQEARLRCSPMKGHSHVYWYRQLPEEGLKFMVYLQKENIIDESGMPKERFSAEFPKEGPSILRIQQVVRGDSAAYFCASSPAAGGRGYTFGSGTRLTVV.